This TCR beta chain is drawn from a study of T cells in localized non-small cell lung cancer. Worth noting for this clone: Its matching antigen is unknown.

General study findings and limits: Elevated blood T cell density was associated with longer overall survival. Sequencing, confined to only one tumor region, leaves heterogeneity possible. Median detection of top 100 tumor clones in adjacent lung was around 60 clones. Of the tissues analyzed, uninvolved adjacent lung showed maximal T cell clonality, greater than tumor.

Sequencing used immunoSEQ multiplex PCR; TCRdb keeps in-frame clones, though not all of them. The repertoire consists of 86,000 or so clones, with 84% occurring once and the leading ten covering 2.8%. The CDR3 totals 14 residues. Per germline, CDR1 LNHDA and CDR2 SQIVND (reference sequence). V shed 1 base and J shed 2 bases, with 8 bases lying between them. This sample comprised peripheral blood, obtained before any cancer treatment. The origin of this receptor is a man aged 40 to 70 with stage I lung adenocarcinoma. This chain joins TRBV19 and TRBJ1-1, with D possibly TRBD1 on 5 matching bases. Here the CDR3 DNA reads TGTGCCAGTAGTATAGGGACACCCAACACTGAAGCTTTCTTT. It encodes CASSIGTPNTEAFF.